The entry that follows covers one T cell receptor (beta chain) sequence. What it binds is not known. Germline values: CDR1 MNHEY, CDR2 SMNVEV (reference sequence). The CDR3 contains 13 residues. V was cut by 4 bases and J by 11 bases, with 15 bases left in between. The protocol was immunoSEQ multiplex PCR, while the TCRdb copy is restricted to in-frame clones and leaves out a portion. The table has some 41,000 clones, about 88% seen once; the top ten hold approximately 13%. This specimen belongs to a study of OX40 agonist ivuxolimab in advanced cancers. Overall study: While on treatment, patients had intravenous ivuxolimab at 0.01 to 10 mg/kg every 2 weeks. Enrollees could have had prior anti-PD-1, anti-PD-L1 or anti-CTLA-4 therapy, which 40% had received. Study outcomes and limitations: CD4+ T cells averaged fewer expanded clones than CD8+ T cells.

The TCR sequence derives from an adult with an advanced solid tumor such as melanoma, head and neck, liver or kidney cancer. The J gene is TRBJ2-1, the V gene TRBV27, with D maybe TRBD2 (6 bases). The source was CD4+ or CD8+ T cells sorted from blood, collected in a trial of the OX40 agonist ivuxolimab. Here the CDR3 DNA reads TGTGCCAGCAGTTCGGGAGAGAGGGTTAAGCAGTTCTTC. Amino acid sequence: CASSSGERVKQFF.